This T cell receptor beta chain was captured by sequencing in a study of blood T cell repertoires in COVID-19 (dated by TCRdb to 2018 to 2020). At the level of the whole study: Samples from collaborators originated in the United States, Italy and Spain and spanned both the acute and convalescent phases of COVID-19. The prospective study material was composed of cDNA or gDNA derived from T cells, B-cell-depleted T cells, or PBMCs. The samples were drawn from the first 160 participants of the ongoing ImmuneRACE study and from 1,254 subjects provided by 6 global collaborators. The dataset comprised deeply sampled blood TCRbeta repertoires from subjects exposed to, actively infected with, or recovered from COVID-19. HLA class I and class II types, where available, came from metadata supplied by the sample provider rather than from assay-based typing. The repertoires were released in a freely available public database meant as a resource for research on the immune response to SARS-CoV-2. The sample metadata nearly always contained a de-identified subject ID, COVID-19 status, age in years and sex. The research as a whole found: The amount of clinical and demographic metadata varied by source and participant and was provided uncurated.

The CDR3 spans 18 residues, from the cysteine through the phenylalanine. The retained sequence is limited to the CDR3, 54 bases, with the frame set at the first base. The germline V gene gives CDR1 as SGHNT and CDR2 as YENEEA. V is pared back by 5 bases and J by 0 bases, with 22 bases lying between the germline termini. The immunoSEQ Assay, a bias-controlled multiplex PCR, was used to amplify TCRbeta CDR3 regions from genomic DNA. The source study handled its data this way. The number of nucleated cells in each sample was estimated by amplification of reference gene primers within the assay. To quantify the absolute abundance of each unique TCRbeta CDR3 rearrangement, sequence reads were collapsed and filtered. Productive Simpson clonality was computed per sample as the square root of Simpson's diversity index over productive rearrangements. TCRdb holds this immuneACCESS table with in-frame rearrangements only. Some clones are missing; in checked studies, unresolved V genes explain under half, and the rest has no known cause. That table is the source of V, J and clone size, and D and trimming were worked out from the DNA. The sample data list tens of thousands of clones, and about 91% of these were observed just once. Roughly 3% of the sample rests with the top ten.

Whole blood was collected in K2EDTA tubes by collaborating institutions according to the institutions' own protocols. For TCRbeta analysis, collaborator samples were shipped as frozen whole blood, as isolated PBMCs, or as DNA extracted from either sample type. To note about this clone: Its antigen remains unidentified. Nothing much larger sits one base from this clone, and base qualities are not available.

The origin of this receptor is a woman in her 70s with active COVID-19. The sample consisted of peripheral blood. The V and J genes are TRBV11-3 and TRBJ1-1, with no D gene named confidently. The bases read TGTGCCAGCAGCGCCAGAGGAGGCTTCGGGGATATGAACACTGAAGCTTTCTTT. This translates into CASSARGGFGDMNTEAFF.